The 11 T cell receptor beta chains presented below share a single source sample, sequenced in a study of neoadjuvant anti-PD-1 for oral cavity cancer. Here immunoSEQ multiplex PCR was the method, and the copy in TCRdb shows in-frame clones only, minus some. The data show some 17,000 clones, with roughly 69% seen just once and about 2.6% held by the top ten. Specimen: PBMCs, collected before nivolumab (anti-PD-1) treatment. The receptors shown here come from a person between 35 and 79 years old with oral cavity squamous cell carcinoma.

This clone was found a few times. The rearrangement joins TRBV28 to TRBJ2-3, with TRBD2 as a possible D gene (5 bases). Germline V gene data show CDR1 as MDHEN and CDR2 as SYDVKM. The germline V and J ends were trimmed by 2 bases and 5 bases, with 8 bases remaining between them. The CDR3 spans 13 residues. CDR3 sequence: CASSLEGLDTQYF. CDR3 nucleotide sequence: TGTGCCAGCAGTTTAGAGGGTTTAGATACGCAGTATTTT.

The rearrangement links TRBV11-2 to TRBJ2-5, with D possibly TRBD2 on 6 matching bases. The CDR3 spans 13 residues. Germline CDR1 is SGHAT and CDR2 is FQNNGV. Between the trimmed V and J ends, which lost 3 bases and 4 bases, there was a span of 9 bases. DNA of the CDR3: TGTGCCAGCAGCTTGGGGACTCTAGAGACCCAGTACTTC. It encodes CASSLGTLETQYF.

The J gene is TRBJ2-7, the V gene TRBV11-2; 9 bases are shared with TRBD1. CDR3 length: 14 residues. J was trimmed by 6 bases and V by 5 bases; bases with no gene match: 8. Germline V lookup: CDR1 SGHAT, CDR2 FQNNGV. The CDR3 nucleotides read TGTGCCAGCAGCCCACAGGGGGCCACGCGCGAGCAGTACTTC. Protein sequence: CASSPQGATREQYF.

A few counts support this clone. The V gene is TRBV5-1, the J gene TRBJ1-1; 12 nucleotides line up with TRBD1. Trimming removed 4 bases from V and 3 bases from J; junction bases left unmatched: 7. Germline CDR1 and CDR2: SGHRS and YFSETQ. The CDR3 contains 16 residues. The CDR3 bases are TGCGCCAGCAGCGACCGGGACAGGGGGCGCGACACTGAAGCTTTCTTT. Protein: CASSDRDRGRDTEAFF. Complete variable domain (other parts from reference TRBV5-1 and TRBJ1-1): KAGVTQTPRYLIKTRGQQVTLSCSPISGHRSVSWYQQTPGQGLQFLFEYFSETQRNKGNFPGRFSGRQFSNSRSEMNVSTLELGDSALYLCASSDRDRGRDTEAFFGQGTRLTVV.

This clone was found once. The chain recombines TRBV6-5 with TRBJ2-7; TRBD1 matches at 10 bases. The CDR3 extends over 14 amino acids. Germline V gene lookup returns CDR1 MNHEY and CDR2 SVGAGI. J was trimmed by 6 bases and V by 6 bases; bases with no gene match: 8. This chain's CDR3 is CASRRGQGTAEQYF. The CDR3 DNA reads TGTGCCAGCAGAAGGGGACAGGGGACCGCCGAGCAGTACTTC.

The J gene is TRBJ1-1, the V gene TRBV6-5; D not certain. The germline V gene encodes CDR1 MNHEY and CDR2 SVGAGI. The CDR3 totals 15 residues. V was trimmed by 0 bases and J by 1 base, leaving 9 bases between them. This CDR3 is CASSYSPTGNTEAFF. DNA for the CDR3: TGTGCCAGCAGTTACTCGCCGACTGGGAACACTGAAGCTTTCTTT.

V usage is TRBV7-2 and J usage is TRBJ1-2, with 10 bases identical to TRBD1. The CDR3 has 15 amino acids. CDR1 and CDR2 from the germline V gene are SGHTA and FQGNSA. The trim removed 5 bases at V and 4 bases at J, leaving 7 bases unmatched. The CDR3 reads CASSPGQGVTYGYTF. DNA of the CDR3: TGTGCCAGCAGCCCCGGACAGGGGGTGACCTATGGCTACACCTTC.

This clone was counted a few times. V and J are TRBV27 and TRBJ2-7; 9 nucleotides align to TRBD2. The CDR3 totals 13 residues. V lost 9 bases, J lost 1 base, and 4 bases stayed unmatched. Germline lookup yields CDR1 MNHEY and CDR2 SMNVEV (reference sequence). The CDR3 sequence: CASRREGSYEQYF. DNA for the CDR3: TGTGCCAGTAGGCGGGAGGGTTCCTACGAGCAGTACTTC.

The rearrangement links TRBV5-1 to TRBJ1-3; 10 bases agree with TRBD1. CDR1 and CDR2 from the germline V gene are SGHRS and YFSETQ. V shed 0 bases and J 3 bases; nucleotides not matched to a gene: 6. The CDR3 contains 17 residues. In DNA, the CDR3 is TGCGCCAGCAGCTTGGCCGGGGGACAGGGGATTGGAAACACCATATATTTT. It specifies CASSLAGGQGIGNTIYF.

The chain employs TRBV2 and TRBJ2-1; D possibly corresponds to TRBD2 (5 bases). The ends were cut back, 11 bases at V and 7 bases at J, with 12 bases in the middle. CDR3 length equals 11 residues. Germline CDR1 and CDR2: SNHLY and FYNNEI. The CDR3 nucleotides are TGTGCCCTAGCCCGCCTAAATGAGCAGTTCTTC. Its protein product is CALARLNEQFF. The variable domain in full, with the rest retrieved from reference TRBV2 and TRBJ2-1, is EPEVTQTPSHQVTQMGQEVILRCVPISNHLYFYWYRQILGQKVEFLVSFYNNEISEKSEIFDDQFSVERPDGSNFTLKIRSTKLEDSAMYFCALARLNEQFFGPGTRLTVL.

The chain links TRBV5-1 to TRBJ2-3; 9 bases map to TRBD1. Germline lookup yields CDR1 SGHRS and CDR2 YFSETQ. This CDR3 has 14 residues. Germline trimming cut 4 bases from V and 2 bases from J; bases unmatched to any gene: 2. CDR3 DNA: TGCGCCAGCAGCCGGGACAGGGACACAGATACGCAGTATTTT. Protein: CASSRDRDTDTQYF.